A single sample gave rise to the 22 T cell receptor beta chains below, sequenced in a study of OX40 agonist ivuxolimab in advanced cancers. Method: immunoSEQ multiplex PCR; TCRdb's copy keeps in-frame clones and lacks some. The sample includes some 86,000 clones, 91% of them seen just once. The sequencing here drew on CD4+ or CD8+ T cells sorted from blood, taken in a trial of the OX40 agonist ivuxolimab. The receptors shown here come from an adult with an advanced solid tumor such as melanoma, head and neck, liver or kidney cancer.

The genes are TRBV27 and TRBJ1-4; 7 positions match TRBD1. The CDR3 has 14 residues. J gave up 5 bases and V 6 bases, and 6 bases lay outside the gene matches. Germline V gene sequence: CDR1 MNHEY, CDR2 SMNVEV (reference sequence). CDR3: CASSFGTANEKLFF. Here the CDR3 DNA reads TGTGCCAGCAGCTTCGGGACAGCCAATGAAAAACTGTTTTTT.

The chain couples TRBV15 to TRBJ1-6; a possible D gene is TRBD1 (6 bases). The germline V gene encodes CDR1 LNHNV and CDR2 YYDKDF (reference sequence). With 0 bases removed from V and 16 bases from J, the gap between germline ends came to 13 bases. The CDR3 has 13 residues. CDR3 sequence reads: CATSRDYAGELHF. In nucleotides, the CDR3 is TGTGCCACCAGCAGAGATTACGCAGGGGAACTCCACTTT.

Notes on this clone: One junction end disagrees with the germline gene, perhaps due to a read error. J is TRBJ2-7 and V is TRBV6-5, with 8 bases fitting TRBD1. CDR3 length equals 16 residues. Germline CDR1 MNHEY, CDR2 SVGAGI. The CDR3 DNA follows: TGTGCCAGCAGTTTACGCCCCCTGGGACAGGCGCACGACCAGTACTTC. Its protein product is CASSLRPLGQAHDQYF.

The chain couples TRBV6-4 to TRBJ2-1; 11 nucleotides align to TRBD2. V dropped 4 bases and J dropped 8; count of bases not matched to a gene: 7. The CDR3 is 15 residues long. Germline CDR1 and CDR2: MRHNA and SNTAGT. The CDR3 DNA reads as TGTGCCAGCAGTGTAAGGCTAGCGGGAGGCCATGAGCAGTTCTTC. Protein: CASSVRLAGGHEQFF.

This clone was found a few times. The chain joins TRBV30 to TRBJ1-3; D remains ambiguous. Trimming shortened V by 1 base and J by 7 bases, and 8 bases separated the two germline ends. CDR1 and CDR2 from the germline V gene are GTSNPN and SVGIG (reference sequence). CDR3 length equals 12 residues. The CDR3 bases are TGTGCCTGGAGTGACAGTAGGAACACCATATATTTT. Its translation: CAWSDSRNTIYF.

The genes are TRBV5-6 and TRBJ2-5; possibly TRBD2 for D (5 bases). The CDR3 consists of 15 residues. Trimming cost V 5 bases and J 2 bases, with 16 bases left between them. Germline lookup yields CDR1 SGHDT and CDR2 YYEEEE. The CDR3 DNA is TGTGCCAGCAGACTACGCGGCCGGAGGCAAGAGACCCAGTACTTC. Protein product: CASRLRGRRQETQYF.

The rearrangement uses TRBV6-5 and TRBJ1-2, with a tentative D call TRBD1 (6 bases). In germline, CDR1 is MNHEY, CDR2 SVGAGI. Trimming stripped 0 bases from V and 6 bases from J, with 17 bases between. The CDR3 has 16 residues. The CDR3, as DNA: TGTGCCAGCAGTTACTCGGGGAGAGGGGGAGGGGATGGCTACACCTTC. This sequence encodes CASSYSGRGGGDGYTF.

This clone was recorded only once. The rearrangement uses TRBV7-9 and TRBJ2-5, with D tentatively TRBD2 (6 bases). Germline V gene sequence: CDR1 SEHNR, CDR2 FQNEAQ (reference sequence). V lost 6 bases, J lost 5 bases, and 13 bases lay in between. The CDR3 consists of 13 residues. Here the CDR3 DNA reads TGTGCCAGCAGTAATAGCGGCGGGGAGACCCAGTACTTC. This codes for CASSNSGGETQYF. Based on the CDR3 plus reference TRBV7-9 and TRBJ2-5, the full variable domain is DTGVSQNPRHKITKRGQNVTFRCDPISEHNRLYWYRQTLGQGPEFLTYFQNEAQLEKSRLLSDRFSAERPKGSFSTLEIQRTEQGDSAMYLCASSNSGGETQYFGPGTRLLVL.

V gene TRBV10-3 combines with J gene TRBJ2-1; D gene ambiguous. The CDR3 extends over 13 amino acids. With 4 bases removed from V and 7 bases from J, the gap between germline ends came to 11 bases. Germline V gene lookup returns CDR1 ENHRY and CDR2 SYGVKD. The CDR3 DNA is TGTGCCATCAGTGGGTCGGCTCGTAATGAGCAGTTCTTC. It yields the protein CAISGSARNEQFF.

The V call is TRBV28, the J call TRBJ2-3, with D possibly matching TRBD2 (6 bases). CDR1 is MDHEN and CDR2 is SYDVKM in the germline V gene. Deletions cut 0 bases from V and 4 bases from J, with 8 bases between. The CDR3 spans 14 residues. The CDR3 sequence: CASSLWGGADTQYF. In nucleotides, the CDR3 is TGTGCCAGCAGTTTATGGGGGGGAGCAGATACGCAGTATTTT.

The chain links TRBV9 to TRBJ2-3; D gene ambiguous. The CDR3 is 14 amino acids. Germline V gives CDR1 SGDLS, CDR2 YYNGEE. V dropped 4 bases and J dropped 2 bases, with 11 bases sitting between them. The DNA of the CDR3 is TGTGCCAGCAGCCCCCTCTCGCCCACAGATACGCAGTATTTT. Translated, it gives CASSPLSPTDTQYF.

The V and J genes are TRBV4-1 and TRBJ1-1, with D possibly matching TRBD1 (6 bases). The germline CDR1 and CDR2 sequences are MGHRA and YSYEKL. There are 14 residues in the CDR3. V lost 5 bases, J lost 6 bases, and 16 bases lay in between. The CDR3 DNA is TGCGCCAGCAGCGAGGGTGGGGGCAAACCTGAAGCTTTCTTT. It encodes CASSEGGGKPEAFF.

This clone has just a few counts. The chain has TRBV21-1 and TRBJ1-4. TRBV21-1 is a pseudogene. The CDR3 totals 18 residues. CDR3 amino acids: CASSKECGGKRANEKLFF. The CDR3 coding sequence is TGTGCCAGCAGCAAAGAGTGCGGGGGAAAGAGAGCTAATGAAAAACTGTTTTTT.

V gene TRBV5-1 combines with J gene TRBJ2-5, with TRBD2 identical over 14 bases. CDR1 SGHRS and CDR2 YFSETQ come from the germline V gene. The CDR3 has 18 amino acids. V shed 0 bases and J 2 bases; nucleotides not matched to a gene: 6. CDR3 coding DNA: TGCGCCAGCAGCTTGGCCGGCTGGACTAGCGGGGGGCAAGAGACCCAGTACTTC. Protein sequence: CASSLAGWTSGGQETQYF. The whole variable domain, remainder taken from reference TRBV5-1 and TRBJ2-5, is KAGVTQTPRYLIKTRGQQVTLSCSPISGHRSVSWYQQTPGQGLQFLFEYFSETQRNKGNFPGRFSGRQFSNSRSEMNVSTLELGDSALYLCASSLAGWTSGGQETQYFGPGTRLLVL.

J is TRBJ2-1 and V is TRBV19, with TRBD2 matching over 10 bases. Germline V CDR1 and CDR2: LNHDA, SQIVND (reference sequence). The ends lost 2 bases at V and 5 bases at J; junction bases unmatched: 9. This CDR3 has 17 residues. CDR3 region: CASSISPRSGRDNEQFF. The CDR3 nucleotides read TGTGCCAGTAGTATATCCCCCCGCAGCGGGAGGGACAATGAGCAGTTCTTC.

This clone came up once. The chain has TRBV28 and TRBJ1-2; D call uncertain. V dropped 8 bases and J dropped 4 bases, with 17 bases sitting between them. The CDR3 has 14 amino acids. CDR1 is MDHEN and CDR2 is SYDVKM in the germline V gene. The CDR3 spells CASRSPFGSYGYTF. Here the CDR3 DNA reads TGTGCCAGCCGTTCCCCATTCGGCAGCTATGGCTACACCTTC.

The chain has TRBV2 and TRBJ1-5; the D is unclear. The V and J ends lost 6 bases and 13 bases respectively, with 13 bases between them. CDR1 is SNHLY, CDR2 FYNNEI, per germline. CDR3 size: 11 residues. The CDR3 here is CASRVGLDQHF. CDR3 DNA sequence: TGTGCCAGCAGGGTTGGGCTTGATCAGCATTTT.

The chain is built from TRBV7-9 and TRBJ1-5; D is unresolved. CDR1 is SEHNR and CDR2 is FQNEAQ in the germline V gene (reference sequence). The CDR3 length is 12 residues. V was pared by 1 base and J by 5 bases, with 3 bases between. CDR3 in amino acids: CASSLEDQPQHF. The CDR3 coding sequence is TGTGCCAGCAGCTTAGAGGATCAGCCCCAGCATTTT.

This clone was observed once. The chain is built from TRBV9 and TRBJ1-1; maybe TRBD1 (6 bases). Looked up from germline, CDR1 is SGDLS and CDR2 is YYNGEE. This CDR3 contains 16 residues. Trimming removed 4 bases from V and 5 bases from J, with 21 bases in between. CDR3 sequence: CASSSQFGGLGTEAFF. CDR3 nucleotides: TGTGCCAGCAGCTCCCAGTTTGGGGGGCTAGGGACTGAAGCTTTCTTT.

DNA for the CDR3: TGTGCCAGCAGTCTTGGACGGGTAAACTATGGCTACACCTTC. Amino acid sequence: CASSLGRVNYGYTF. This rearrangement joins TRBV27 to TRBJ1-2, with D unclear. The CDR3 sequence is 14 residues long. Germline CDR1 MNHEY, CDR2 SMNVEV (reference sequence). V lost 5 bases to trimming and J lost 2 bases, with 12 bases between them.

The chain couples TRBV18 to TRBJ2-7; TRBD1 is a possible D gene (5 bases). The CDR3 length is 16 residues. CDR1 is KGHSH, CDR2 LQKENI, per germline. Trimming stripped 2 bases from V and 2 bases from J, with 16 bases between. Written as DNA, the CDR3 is TGTGCCAGCTCACCAGCAGACAGAGCAGCAACCTACGAGCAGTACTTC. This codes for CASSPADRAATYEQYF.

CDR3 loop: CASSYRDSQETQYF. The DNA for the CDR3 is TGTGCCAGCAGTTACCGGGACTCTCAAGAGACCCAGTACTTC. The V call is TRBV6-5, the J call TRBJ2-5; D perhaps matches TRBD2 (6 bases). The CDR3 is made up of 14 amino acids. Germline V CDR1 and CDR2: MNHEY, SVGAGI. Trimming removed 2 bases at V and 2 bases at J, with 9 bases between.